A single sample is the source of the 32 T cell receptor beta chains below, sequenced in a study of memory CD4+ T cells and cytomegalovirus serostatus. Here immunoSEQ multiplex PCR was the method, and the copy in TCRdb shows in-frame clones only, minus some. The table records 64,000 or so clones, around 77% of them present only once. The sort gate was single viable CD3+CD4+CD8-CD45RO+ cells for memory CD4+ T cells. Sequenced material: memory CD4+ T cells from blood. The source is an adult in good health and CMV-seronegative.

The chain is built from TRBV11-3 and TRBJ2-3; TRBD2 is a possible D gene (5 bases). Germline assignment: CDR1 SGHNT and CDR2 YENEEA. V lost 4 bases, J lost 0 bases, and 8 bases lay in between. CDR3 length: 14 amino acids. CDR3 region: CASSSSSSTDTQYF. As DNA, the CDR3 is TGTGCCAGCAGCTCTAGCTCAAGCACAGATACGCAGTATTTT.

The chain joins TRBV7-2 to TRBJ1-1; unclear D gene. The CDR3 is 15 residues long. In germline, CDR1 is SGHTA, CDR2 FQGNSA. Trimming removed 2 bases from V and 1 base from J, with 11 bases in between. The CDR3 DNA is TGTGCCAGCAGCTTAAGGGAGGGTGGGAACACTGAAGCTTTCTTT. Amino acids: CASSLREGGNTEAFF. Variable domain in full (rest from reference TRBV7-2 and TRBJ1-1): GAGVSQSPSNKVTEKGKDVELRCDPISGHTALYWYRQSLGQGLEFLIYFQGNSAPDKSGLPSDRFSAERTGGSVSTLTIQRTQQEDSAVYLCASSLREGGNTEAFFGQGTRLTVV.

The J gene is TRBJ2-7, the V gene TRBV20-1; D not resolved. The CDR3 runs to 11 residues. Germline values: CDR1 DFQATT, CDR2 SNEGSKA (reference sequence). The V and J ends lost 6 bases and 0 bases respectively, with 6 bases between them. The CDR3 coding sequence is TGCAGTGCCGCCGCCTCCTACGAGCAGTACTTC. Translation: CSAAASYEQYF.

The chain has TRBV15 and TRBJ2-5; no clear D gene. This CDR3 contains 14 residues. V lost 5 bases and J lost 3, with 13 bases in between. Germline V gives CDR1 LNHNV, CDR2 YYDKDF (reference sequence). As DNA, the CDR3 is TGTGCCACCAGCTCCCGAGACACGAAAGAGACCCAGTACTTC. Translating gives CATSSRDTKETQYF.

This rearrangement joins TRBV9 to TRBJ2-1; 7 bases match TRBD2. The CDR3 extends over 15 amino acids. Trimming cost V 0 bases and J 2 bases; bases outside gene matches: 2. Germline V gene data show CDR1 as SGDLS and CDR2 as YYNGEE. The CDR3, as DNA: TGTGCCAGCAGCGTAGTGGGACTAACCTACAATGAGCAGTTCTTC. It encodes CASSVVGLTYNEQFF.

This chain links TRBV7-9 with TRBJ1-1; D remains ambiguous. Germline V gives CDR1 SEHNR, CDR2 FQNEAQ (reference sequence). CDR3 length: 13 amino acids. The V gene lost 1 base and the J gene lost 1 base, with 4 bases spanning the gap. CDR3 sequence: CASSLERNTEAFF. The DNA of the CDR3 is TGTGCCAGCAGCTTAGAGAGGAACACTGAAGCTTTCTTT.

The chain employs TRBV11-1 and TRBJ2-5, with 7 bases that match TRBD2. V lost 5 bases and J lost 2; bases outside the gene matches: 8. This CDR3 contains 15 residues. Germline V gene lookup returns CDR1 SGHAT and CDR2 FQDESV (reference sequence). The CDR3, as DNA: TGTGCCAGCAGCCGCGGTGGGGGGGTACAAGAGACCCAGTACTTC. Its protein is CASSRGGGVQETQYF.

The chain employs TRBV18 and TRBJ1-2; D is undetermined. Per germline, CDR1 KGHSH and CDR2 LQKENI. CDR3 size: 16 residues. Trimming pared 2 bases from V and 7 bases from J, leaving 20 bases between. For the CDR3, the DNA is TGTGCCAGCTCACCAACAAAGTGGGAGTTTTTGGCTGGCTACACCTTC. It is translated as CASSPTKWEFLAGYTF.

The rearrangement joins TRBV5-4 to TRBJ2-2, with 7 bases identical to TRBD2. Germline CDR1 SGHNT, CDR2 YYREEE (reference sequence). This CDR3 region has 15 residues. After removal of 0 bases from V and 3 bases from J, the junction contained 2 bases not matched to a gene. The CDR3 DNA reads as TGTGCCAGCAGCTTGGGTGCGGGAGACACCGGGGAGCTGTTTTTT. As protein: CASSLGAGDTGELFF.

The rearrangement uses TRBV5-4 and TRBJ2-3; no firm D call. This CDR3 region has 12 residues. The germline CDR1 and CDR2 sequences are SGHNT and YYREEE (reference sequence). Trimming pared 5 bases from V and 2 bases from J, leaving 6 bases between. The CDR3 sequence is CASRRDTDTQYF. In DNA, the CDR3 is TGTGCCAGCAGAAGGGACACAGATACGCAGTATTTT.

The chain carries TRBV9 and TRBJ2-3, with 13 bases matching TRBD2. The J segment lost 1 base and the V segment lost 4 bases, leaving 3 bases of the junction unmatched. Germline V CDR1 and CDR2: SGDLS, YYNGEE. The CDR3 contains 16 residues. The CDR3 reads CASSLGTSGGTDTQYF. The CDR3 nucleotides read TGTGCCAGCAGCCTAGGGACTAGCGGGGGCACAGATACGCAGTATTTT.

This sequence joins TRBV7-8 and TRBJ2-2, with D possibly matching TRBD1 (5 bases). CDR1 is SGHVS and CDR2 is FQNEAQ in the germline V gene. The CDR3 is 15 amino acids. V dropped 1 base and J dropped 3 bases, with 9 bases sitting between them. The CDR3 loop reads CASSLDRTYTGELFF. The CDR3 coding sequence is TGTGCCAGCAGCTTAGACAGGACCTACACCGGGGAGCTGTTTTTT.

The rearrangement uses TRBV30 and TRBJ2-3, with D perhaps given as TRBD1 or TRBD2 (6 bases each). Per germline, CDR1 GTSNPN and CDR2 SVGIG (reference sequence). The CDR3 runs to 14 residues. Trimming took 3 bases from V and 6 from J, leaving 16 bases between them. This chain's CDR3 is CAWSLGGSVDTQYF. As DNA, the CDR3 is TGTGCCTGGAGCCTAGGGGGGTCCGTCGATACGCAGTATTTT.

The sample holds a few counts of this clone. The CDR3: CAWSRGGVSYNEQFF. The CDR3 DNA reads TGTGCCTGGAGTCGTGGGGGGGTGTCCTACAATGAGCAGTTCTTC. The chain combines TRBV30 with TRBJ2-1; TRBD2 matches 7 bases. Germline V gene lookup returns CDR1 GTSNPN and CDR2 SVGIG (reference sequence). The CDR3 has 15 amino acids. J gave up 1 base and V 2 bases, and 5 bases lay outside the gene matches. Full variable domain (rest looked up from reference TRBV30 and TRBJ2-1): SQTIHQWPATLVQPVGSPLSLECTVEGTSNPNLYWYRQAAGRGLQLLFYSVGIGQISSEVPQNLSASRPQDRQFILSSKKLLLSDSGFYLCAWSRGGVSYNEQFFGPGTRLTVL.

The chain uses TRBV28 and TRBJ1-2; 10 positions match TRBD1. This CDR3 is built from 16 residues. CDR1 and CDR2 from the germline V gene are MDHEN and SYDVKM. With V trimmed by 6 bases and J by 7 bases, 14 bases remained unmatched. Here the CDR3 DNA reads TGTGCCAGCAGCTCACCTCGGACAGGGGGTAGTCGTGGCTACACCTTC. Translated: CASSSPRTGGSRGYTF.

This chain joins TRBV5-1 and TRBJ1-3; D is perhaps TRBD1 (5 bases). Looked up from germline, CDR1 is SGHRS and CDR2 is YFSETQ. This CDR3 has 14 residues. V was shortened by 4 bases and J by 4 bases, with 12 bases between the two germline ends. The CDR3 DNA reads TGCGCCAGCAGCAAAGGGGAGGCCGGAAACACCATATATTTT. Amino acid sequence: CASSKGEAGNTIYF.

This sequence joins TRBV19 and TRBJ1-4; D is undetermined. The germline V gene encodes CDR1 LNHDA and CDR2 SQIVND (reference sequence). The CDR3 is 13 amino acids. V was pared by 10 bases and J by 3 bases, with 12 bases between. The CDR3 is CATATWANEKLFF. CDR3 nucleotide sequence: TGTGCCACCGCGACATGGGCTAATGAAAAACTGTTTTTT. Looking up the rest from reference TRBV19 and TRBJ1-4 gives the full variable domain: DGGITQSPKYLFRKEGQNVTLSCEQNLNHDAMYWYRQDPGQGLRLIYYSQIVNDFQKGDIAEGYSVSREKKESFPLTVTSAQKNPTAFYLCATATWANEKLFFGSGTQLSVL.

This clone was counted only a few times. The rearrangement joins TRBV30 to TRBJ1-1; D uncertain. V was clipped by 3 bases and J by 2 bases, with 10 bases between them. The CDR3 is 13 amino acids. Germline loops: CDR1 GTSNPN, CDR2 SVGIG (reference sequence). The CDR3 nucleotides read TGTGCCTGGAGCAGAGAAGGAAACACTGAAGCTTTCTTT. It codes for CAWSREGNTEAFF.

The chain links TRBV7-9 to TRBJ2-2, with TRBD1 as a possible D gene (5 bases). The CDR3 consists of 15 residues. The ends were cut back, 5 bases at V and 5 bases at J, with 15 bases in the middle. Germline V CDR1 and CDR2: SEHNR, FQNEAQ (reference sequence). In nucleotides, the CDR3 is TGTGCCAGCAGCCCCTGGGGCAGGGTAACCGGGGAGCTGTTTTTT. This gives the protein CASSPWGRVTGELFF. Using reference TRBV7-9 and TRBJ2-2 for the parts outside the CDR3, the full variable domain is DTGVSQNPRHKITKRGQNVTFRCDPISEHNRLYWYRQTLGQGPEFLTYFQNEAQLEKSRLLSDRFSAERPKGSFSTLEIQRTEQGDSAMYLCASSPWGRVTGELFFGEGSRLTVL.

This clone was counted a single time. The rearrangement joins TRBV4-2 to TRBJ2-3; D gene unclear. V lost 1 base and J 6 bases, leaving 8 bases between the germline ends. Per germline, CDR1 LGHNA and CDR2 YNFKEQ. The CDR3 extends over 13 amino acids. The DNA of the CDR3 is TGTGCCAGCAGCCAAGCGAGAGCGGATACGCAGTATTTT. As protein: CASSQARADTQYF.

The chain links TRBV21-1 to TRBJ1-3; the D call TRBD1 from the table was never checked on the DNA. TRBV21-1 is a pseudogene segment. The CDR3 sequence is 16 residues long. Here the CDR3 reads CASSTTGLSSGNTIYF. The CDR3 coding sequence is TGTGCCAGCAGCACGACAGGGCTCAGCTCTGGAAACACCATATATTTT.

CDR3 sequence (DNA): TGTGCCAGCAGCTCATCGCCGGGTTACACAATTTCCTACGAGCAGTACTTC. Protein: CASSSSPGYTISYEQYF. This chain uses TRBV7-2 with TRBJ2-7; D remains ambiguous. CDR1 and CDR2 from the germline V gene are SGHTA and FQGNSA. The CDR3 sequence is 17 residues long. With 4 bases removed from V and 1 base from J, the gap between germline ends came to 20 bases.

This chain links TRBV28 with TRBJ1-2, with a weak D call TRBD1 (5 bases). CDR3 length equals 15 residues. The germline CDR1 and CDR2 sequences are MDHEN and SYDVKM. V was cut by 4 bases and J by 4 bases, with 16 bases left in between. CDR3 residues: CASSSPRQGPYGYTF. CDR3 nucleotides: TGTGCCAGCAGTTCCCCCCGTCAGGGACCCTATGGCTACACCTTC.

In the case of this clone: One base away lies a much larger clone, so this may be a sequencing read error. Within the sample, other DNA sequences also encode this same CDR3. The chain has TRBV5-1 and TRBJ1-5; 9 nucleotides match TRBD1. CDR3 length: 14 amino acids. The germline CDR1 and CDR2 sequences are SGHRS and YFSETQ. The V and J ends lost 3 bases and 4 bases, in that order; junction bases with no gene match: 2. CDR3 nucleotides: TGCGCCAGCAGCTCGGGACAGGGAAATCAGCCCCAGCATTTT. Protein: CASSSGQGNQPQHF.

The V call is TRBV15, the J call TRBJ1-5; D is uncertain. The CDR3 loop spans 15 amino acids. The V and J ends lost 0 bases and 0 bases respectively, with 6 bases between them. The V gene's germline CDR1 is LNHNV and CDR2 YYDKDF (reference sequence). CDR3 amino acids: CATSRDKGSNQPQHF. CDR3 nucleotides: TGTGCCACCAGCAGAGATAAGGGTAGCAATCAGCCCCAGCATTTT. Full variable domain (outside the CDR3, taken from reference TRBV15 and TRBJ1-5): DAMVIQNPRYQVTQFGKPVTLSCSQTLNHNVMYWYQQKSSQAPKLLFHYYDKDFNNEADTPDNFQSRRPNTSFCFLDIRSPGLGDTAMYLCATSRDKGSNQPQHFGDGTRLSIL.

The J gene is TRBJ2-3, the V gene TRBV2; a weak D match, TRBD2 (7 bases). The V gene lost 7 bases and the J gene lost 0 bases, with 14 bases spanning the gap. Germline CDR1 SNHLY, CDR2 FYNNEI. This CDR3 comprises 15 residues. Here the CDR3 DNA reads TGTGCCAGCACGAGGGGAGGGGGTAGCACAGATACGCAGTATTTT. Encoded protein: CASTRGGGSTDTQYF.

V gene TRBV20-1 combines with J gene TRBJ2-7; D uncertain. CDR1 and CDR2 from the germline V gene are DFQATT and SNEGSKA (reference sequence). This CDR3 has 10 amino acids. Trimming shortened V by 6 bases and J by 5 bases, and 8 bases separated the two germline ends. DNA for the CDR3: TGCAGTGCCAAGAGTAACGAGCAGTACTTC. It encodes CSAKSNEQYF.

The chain joins TRBV5-6 to TRBJ1-1, with D perhaps matching TRBD1 (5 bases). Germline CDR1 SGHDT, CDR2 YYEEEE. The germline V and J ends were trimmed by 5 bases and 5 bases, with 13 bases remaining between them. The CDR3 has 13 amino acids. For the CDR3, the DNA is TGTGCCAGCAGGTCCCTCCAGGGTACTGAAGCTTTCTTT. Its protein product is CASRSLQGTEAFF.

The chain carries TRBV19 and TRBJ1-3; 9 bases line up with TRBD1. Germline CDR1 and CDR2: LNHDA and SQIVND (reference sequence). With V trimmed by 8 bases and J by 0 bases, 8 bases remained unmatched. This CDR3 spans 16 amino acids. The CDR3, as DNA: TGTGCCAGTGGCCGGACAGGGGATTTCTCTGGAAACACCATATATTTT. Its protein product is CASGRTGDFSGNTIYF.

The rearrangement uses TRBV10-2 and TRBJ2-3; 10 positions agree with TRBD2. Germline assignment: CDR1 WSHSY and CDR2 SAAADI. CDR3 length: 13 residues. V dropped 7 bases and J dropped 6; count of bases not matched to a gene: 4. CDR3 in DNA: TGCGCCAGCACGAGCGGGGGGGCGGATACGCAGTATTTT. As protein: CASTSGGADTQYF.

V gene TRBV27 combines with J gene TRBJ1-5; TRBD1 might be the D (5 bases). The V end lost 7 bases, the J end lost 2 bases, and 9 bases lay between the germline ends. The CDR3 loop spans 13 amino acids. In germline, CDR1 is MNHEY, CDR2 SMNVEV (reference sequence). The CDR3 spells CASKGSGNQPQHF. The DNA of the CDR3 is TGTGCCAGCAAGGGGTCTGGCAATCAGCCCCAGCATTTT.

This sequence joins TRBV27 and TRBJ1-4; D is ambiguous. Germline CDR1 MNHEY, CDR2 SMNVEV (reference sequence). The CDR3 is made up of 15 amino acids. The V end lost 5 bases, the J end lost 4 bases, and 14 bases lay between the germline ends. CDR3 nucleotide sequence: TGTGCCAGCAGTATACGACTCGGTTTTAATGAAAAACTGTTTTTT. It yields the protein CASSIRLGFNEKLFF.